The rows below give T cell receptor beta chains drawn from one sample of a study of cytomegalovirus exposure and HLA in healthy donors. Profiling relied on immunoSEQ multiplex PCR, and the TCRdb table lists in-frame clones only, not all of them. The sample has roughly 180,000 clones, 86% seen once. Sample: PBMCs. The source of these receptors is a man under 40 in good health and CMV-seropositive. Each CDR3 is given with its conserved first and last residue. D genes are given only for firm matches. Expanded clones are given a class, and other clones once, few, many or no size at all.

d_call	v_call	clone_size	j_call	cdr3_nt	cdr3_aa
-	TRBV18	-	TRBJ1-2	TGTGCCAGCTCACCACCCCTCAGGGCTGCTAACTATGGCTACACCTTC	CASSPPLRAANYGYTF
-	TRBV30	-	TRBJ2-3	TGTGCCTGGAGTGTAGCATCAGGTACAGATACGCAGTATTTT	CAWSVASGTDTQYF
-	TRBV18	-	TRBJ2-3	TGTGCCAGCTCACCACTGCCAGATACGCAGTATTTT	CASSPLPDTQYF
-	TRBV5-4	-	TRBJ1-2	TGTGCCAGCAGCTTCCAGGGAGACTTTGGCTACACCTTC	CASSFQGDFGYTF
-	TRBV5-1	-	TRBJ1-4	TGCGCCAGCAGCTTTTTAGGGCTCGATGAAAAACTGTTTTTT	CASSFLGLDEKLFF
-	TRBV5-1	-	TRBJ2-1	TGCGCCAGCAGCCGATCCTCGGATGAGCAGTTCTTC	CASSRSSDEQFF
TRBD1	TRBV12-5	once	TRBJ1-2	TGTGCTAGTGGTTCGACAGGGGACGGCTACACCTTC	CASGSTGDGYTF
TRBD2	TRBV5-4	-	TRBJ2-7	TGTGCCAGCAGCCCCGATCTAGCGGGGTTGGTGGGGGAGCAGTACTTC	CASSPDLAGLVGEQYF
-	TRBV11-2	few	TRBJ2-7	TGTGCCAGCAGCTTAGCGCTCGAGCAGTACTTC	CASSLALEQYF
-	TRBV7-2	-	TRBJ2-7	TGTGCCAGCAGCTTACGGGCAAGCTACTACGAGCAGTACTTC	CASSLRASYYEQYF
-	TRBV11-2	-	TRBJ2-1	TGTGCCAGCTCCGTGGATTACAATGAGCAGTTCTTC	CASSVDYNEQFF
TRBD1	TRBV27	-	TRBJ2-3	TGTGCCAGCAGGCAACAGGGGGCCCTACATACGCAGTATTTT	CASRQQGALHTQYF